The rows below give T cell receptor beta chains drawn from one sample of a study of T-cell reconstitution after alpha-beta-depleted transplantation in children. TCRdb reprocessed the PCR reads via MiXCR and lists one record per CDR3 protein. Counted here are some 200,000 distinct CDR3 sequences, approximately 9.5% occurring once; the ten biggest clones make up 5% to 7%. The sample was PBMCs from the stem cell graft donor, taken from the stem cell graft. All receptors come from a human donor who donated a stem cell graft to a child with acute lymphoblastic leukemia. Each CDR3 is given with its conserved first and last residue. D genes are given only for firm matches. Clone size appears in some rows only: once, few, many, or a class for an expanded clone.

TRBD2 . TRBJ2-1 TRBV6-4 CASSDRERGAASSYNEQFF TGTGCCAGCAGTGACCGAGAGCGGGGGGCTGCTAGCTCCTACAATGAGCAGTTCTTC
. . TRBJ2-7 TRBV11-2 CASSLPSNYSSYEQYF TGTGCCAGCAGCTTGCCCTCCAACTACTCCTCCTACGAGCAGTACTTC
TRBD2 . TRBJ2-1 TRBV7-2 CASSLMGGAYNEQFF TGTGCCAGCAGCTTAATGGGAGGGGCCTACAATGAGCAGTTCTTC
. few TRBJ2-1 TRBV21-1 CASSKEMADGENEQFF TGTGCCAGCAGCAAAGAGATGGCAGATGGGGAAAATGAGCAGTTCTTC
. many TRBJ2-7 TRBV7-7 CASLFGGPSYEQYF TGTGCCAGCCTCTTTGGGGGGCCCTCCTACGAGCAGTACTTC
. many TRBJ2-2 TRBV29-1 CSVDRANTGELFF TGCAGCGTTGACAGGGCGAACACCGGGGAGCTGTTTTTT
TRBD1 . TRBJ2-3 TRBV12-3/TRBV12-4 CASSSSPGTGMGTDTQYF TGTGCCAGCAGTTCAAGTCCCGGGACAGGGATGGGCACAGATACGCAGTATTTT
. . TRBJ1-2 TRBV29-1 CSVDPGYGYTF TGCAGCGTTGACCCTGGTTATGGCTACACCTTC
. many TRBJ2-1 TRBV29-1 CSVQGVSDPSSYNEQFF TGCAGCGTTCAAGGGGTGTCGGACCCTAGCTCCTACAATGAGCAGTTCTTC
TRBD2 . TRBJ2-7 TRBV27 CASSQGGIAYEQYF TGTGCCAGCAGTCAGGGAGGGATCGCCTACGAGCAGTACTTC
TRBD2 . TRBJ2-1 TRBV10-3 CAIRTSGDRGGEQFF TGTGCCATCCGAACTAGCGGGGACCGAGGGGGTGAGCAGTTCTTC
TRBD2 many TRBJ2-7 TRBV20-1 CSACLLAASSYEQYF TGCAGTGCTTGTCTACTAGCGGCCAGCTCCTACGAGCAGTACTTC
. many TRBJ1-1 TRBV4-2 CASRELTGGYTEAFF TGTGCCAGCAGAGAGTTAACGGGCGGATACACTGAAGCTTTCTTT
TRBD2 many TRBJ2-7 TRBV3-1 CASSQARGGYEQYF TGTGCCAGCAGCCAAGCCCGGGGGGGCTACGAGCAGTACTTC
. many TRBJ2-5 TRBV2 CASTPDSQETQYF TGTGCCAGCACCCCCGACAGTCAAGAGACCCAGTACTTC
. . TRBJ1-1 TRBV6-1 CASLRDTFGTEAFF TGTGCCAGCCTCCGGGACACCTTCGGCACTGAAGCTTTCTTT
. many TRBJ2-2 TRBV6-5 CATTGLNAGELFF TGTGCCACCACCGGCCTAAATGCCGGGGAGCTGTTTTTT
. . TRBJ1-2 TRBV12-3/TRBV12-4 CASSFYSNYGYTF TGTGCCAGCAGTTTCTACAGCAACTATGGCTACACCTTC
TRBD1 few TRBJ1-5 TRBV12-3/TRBV12-4 CASSLRTGDNQPQHF TGTGCCAGCAGCTTGAGGACAGGAGACAATCAGCCCCAGCATTTT
. few TRBJ2-5 TRBV9 CASSVVDQGRQTQYF TGTGCCAGCAGCGTAGTTGATCAGGGCCGGCAGACCCAGTACTTC
. few TRBJ1-5 TRBV5-5 CASSLEGIGNQPQHF TGTGCCAGCAGCTTGGAAGGGATAGGGAATCAGCCCCAGCATTTT
. many TRBJ2-1 TRBV7-2 CASSNSDTDNEQFF TGTGCCAGCAGCAATTCGGACACCGACAATGAGCAGTTCTTC
TRBD1 . TRBJ1-3 TRBV18 CASSATGISGNTIYF TGTGCCAGCTCCGCGACAGGGATCTCTGGAAACACCATATATTTT
. many TRBJ2-7 TRBV6-5 CASSWDPSSYEQYF TGTGCCAGCAGTTGGGATCCTAGCTCCTACGAGCAGTACTTC
. many TRBJ2-2 TRBV27 CASTPWGEVNTGELFF TGTGCCAGCACCCCTTGGGGAGAGGTTAACACCGGGGAGCTGTTTTTT
TRBD2 many TRBJ2-1 TRBV20-1 CSASFRLAGGSEQFF TGCAGTGCTAGCTTTAGGCTAGCGGGGGGAAGTGAGCAGTTCTTC
TRBD1 few TRBJ2-3 TRBV7-6 CASSLLGAGGMTDTQYF TGTGCCAGCAGCTTATTAGGGGCAGGGGGCATGACAGATACGCAGTATTTT
. . TRBJ1-5 TRBV3-1 CASSQEAGSNQPQHF TGTGCCAGCAGCCAAGAAGCTGGGAGCAATCAGCCCCAGCATTTT
TRBD1 many TRBJ2-5 TRBV10-3 CAISEGDSKETQYF TGTGCCATCAGTGAGGGGGACAGCAAAGAGACCCAGTACTTC
TRBD1 many TRBJ2-3 TRBV5-1 CASSLQGAGDTQYF TGCGCCAGCAGCTTGCAGGGGGCGGGGGATACGCAGTATTTT
. many TRBJ1-2 TRBV12-3/TRBV12-4 CASTTMTANGYTF TGTGCCAGCACGACCATGACAGCAAATGGCTACACCTTC
TRBD2 . TRBJ2-5 TRBV11-2 CASSLGGPSGGLMETQYF TGTGCCAGCAGCTTAGGGGGTCCTAGCGGGGGGCTCATGGAGACCCAGTACTTC
TRBD1 . TRBJ2-7 TRBV6-1 CASSRHRGVYEQYF TGTGCCAGCAGCCGACACAGGGGCGTCTACGAGCAGTACTTC
TRBD2 . TRBJ2-7 TRBV7-2 CASSSSSGGLYEQYF TGTGCCAGCAGCTCCAGTAGCGGGGGGCTCTACGAGCAGTACTTC
TRBD1 few TRBJ2-5 TRBV5-6 CASRGQGAETQYF TGTGCCAGCAGGGGACAGGGGGCAGAGACCCAGTACTTC
. few TRBJ2-5 TRBV12-3/TRBV12-4 CASRRGIQETQYF TGTGCCAGCAGGCGGGGCATCCAAGAGACCCAGTACTTC
. many TRBJ2-2 TRBV6-5 CASSSDSTNTGELFF TGTGCCAGCAGTTCGGACAGTACGAACACCGGGGAGCTGTTTTTT
TRBD1 many TRBJ1-6 TRBV4-2 CASSQGQGAYNSPLHF TGTGCCAGCAGCCAAGGACAGGGGGCGTATAATTCACCCCTCCACTTT
TRBD2 many TRBJ2-7 TRBV5-1 CASSLAGASYEQYF TGTGCCAGCAGTTTAGCGGGGGCTTCCTACGAGCAGTACTTC
. few TRBJ1-6 TRBV12-3/TRBV12-4 CASTRKDGSPLHF TGTGCCAGCACGAGAAAGGACGGGTCACCCCTCCACTTT
. few TRBJ1-1 TRBV10-3 CAISERDKNTEAFF TGTGCCATCAGTGAGAGGGACAAGAACACTGAAGCTTTCTTT
. . TRBJ1-1 TRBV4-3 CASSQDFLGLNTEAFF TGCGCCAGCAGCCAAGATTTTCTGGGGCTGAACACTGAAGCTTTCTTT
TRBD1 many TRBJ1-2 TRBV5-6 CASSWGTAPYGYTF TGTGCCAGCAGCTGGGGGACAGCACCCTATGGCTACACCTTC
. . TRBJ2-1 TRBV19 CASSIAVVSGSYNEQFF TGTGCCAGTAGTATAGCAGTAGTAAGCGGCTCCTACAATGAGCAGTTCTTC
. . TRBJ1-2 TRBV27 CASSPLRANLGNYGYTF TGTGCCAGCAGTCCCCTGAGGGCGAATCTGGGCAACTATGGCTACACCTTC
TRBD2 . TRBJ2-3 TRBV5-6 CASSLLAGGPTPQYF TGTGCCAGCAGCTTACTAGCGGGGGGGCCTACTCCGCAGTATTTT
. many TRBJ1-2 TRBV12-3/TRBV12-4 CASSSGVFYGYTF TGTGCCAGCAGTTCAGGGGTCTTCTATGGCTACACCTTC
TRBD1 few TRBJ2-5 TRBV7-2 CASSFDRVPTHQETQYF TGTGCCAGCAGCTTCGACAGGGTGCCAACCCACCAAGAGACCCAGTACTTC
TRBD2 . TRBJ2-3 TRBV30 CAWSQKGLAADTQYF TGTGCCTGGAGCCAGAAGGGACTAGCGGCAGATACGCAGTATTTT
TRBD1 many TRBJ2-7 TRBV5-1 CASSLKTGGYEQYF TGCGCCAGCAGCCTTAAGACAGGGGGCTACGAGCAGTACTTC
. once TRBJ1-1 TRBV29-1 CSASPPGQNTEAFF TGCAGCGCAAGCCCCCCGGGGCAGAACACTGAAGCTTTCTTT
TRBD1 . TRBJ2-1 TRBV12-3/TRBV12-4 CASMRTGVYNEQFF TGTGCCAGCATGAGGACAGGGGTCTACAATGAGCAGTTCTTC
. . TRBJ1-6 TRBV5-4 CASSLGESPLHF TGTGCCAGCAGCTTGGGGGAGTCGCCCCTCCACTTT
TRBD1 . TRBJ1-5 TRBV12-3/TRBV12-4 CASRQGQINQPQHF TGTGCCAGCAGACAGGGACAGATAAATCAGCCCCAGCATTTT
. few TRBJ1-1 TRBV18 CASSPLRGEAFF TGTGCCAGCTCACCCCTGCGGGGGGAAGCTTTCTTT
TRBD1 many TRBJ1-2 TRBV2 CASSEFHRGSSGYTF TGTGCCAGCAGCGAATTCCACAGGGGAAGTAGCGGCTACACCTTC
. few TRBJ1-1 TRBV10-3 CAISDGPPAGGAYF TGTGCCATCAGTGATGGTCCGCCCGCCGGGGGGGCCTACTTT
. . TRBJ2-5 TRBV11-2 CASSLVGGRAPYQETQYF TGTGCCAGCAGCTTAGTCGGGGGGCGGGCCCCGTACCAAGAGACCCAGTACTTC
. . TRBJ2-7 TRBV27 CASSFQTVGEQYF TGTGCCAGCAGTTTCCAGACTGTGGGCGAGCAGTACTTC